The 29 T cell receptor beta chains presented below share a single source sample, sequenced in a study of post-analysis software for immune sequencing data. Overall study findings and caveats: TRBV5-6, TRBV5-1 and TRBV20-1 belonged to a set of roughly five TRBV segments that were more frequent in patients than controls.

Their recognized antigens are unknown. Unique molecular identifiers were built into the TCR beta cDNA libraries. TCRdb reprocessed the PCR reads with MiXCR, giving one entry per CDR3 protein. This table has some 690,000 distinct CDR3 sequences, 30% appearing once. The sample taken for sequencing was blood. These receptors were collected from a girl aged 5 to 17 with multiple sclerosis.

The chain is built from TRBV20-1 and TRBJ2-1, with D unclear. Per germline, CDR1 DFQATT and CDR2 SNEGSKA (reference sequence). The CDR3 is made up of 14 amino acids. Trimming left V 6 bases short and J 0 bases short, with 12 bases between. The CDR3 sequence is CSATLLSSYNEQFF. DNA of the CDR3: TGCAGTGCGACACTCTTAAGCTCCTACAATGAGCAGTTCTTC.

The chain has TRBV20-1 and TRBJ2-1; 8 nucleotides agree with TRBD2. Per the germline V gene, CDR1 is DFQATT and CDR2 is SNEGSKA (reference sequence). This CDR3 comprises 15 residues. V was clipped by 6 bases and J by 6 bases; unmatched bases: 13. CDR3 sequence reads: CSAPSERELFNEQFF. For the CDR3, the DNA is TGCAGTGCCCCCAGCGAGCGGGAGTTGTTCAATGAGCAGTTCTTC.

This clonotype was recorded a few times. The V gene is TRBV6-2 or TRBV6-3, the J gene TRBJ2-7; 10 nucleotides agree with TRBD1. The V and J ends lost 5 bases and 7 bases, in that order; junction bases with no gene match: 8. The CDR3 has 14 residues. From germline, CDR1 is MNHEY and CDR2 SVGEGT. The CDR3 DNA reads TGTGCCAGCAGTCAACGACAGGGGGCGAGGGAGCAGTACTTC. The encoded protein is CASSQRQGAREQYF.

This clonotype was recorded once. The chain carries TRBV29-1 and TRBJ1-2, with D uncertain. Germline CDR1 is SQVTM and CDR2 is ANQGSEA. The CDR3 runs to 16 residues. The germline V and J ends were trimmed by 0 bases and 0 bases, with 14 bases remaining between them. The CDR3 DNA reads TGCAGCGTTGAAGATTCGGGGATCATGGCTAACTATGGCTACACCTTC. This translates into CSVEDSGIMANYGYTF.

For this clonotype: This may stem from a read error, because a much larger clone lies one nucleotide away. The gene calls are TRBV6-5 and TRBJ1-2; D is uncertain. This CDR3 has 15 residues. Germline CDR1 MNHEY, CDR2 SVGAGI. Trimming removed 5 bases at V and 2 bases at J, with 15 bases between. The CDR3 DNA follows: TGTGCCAGCAGTGACGATGGGCAGCTAAACTATGGCTACACCTTC. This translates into CASSDDGQLNYGYTF.

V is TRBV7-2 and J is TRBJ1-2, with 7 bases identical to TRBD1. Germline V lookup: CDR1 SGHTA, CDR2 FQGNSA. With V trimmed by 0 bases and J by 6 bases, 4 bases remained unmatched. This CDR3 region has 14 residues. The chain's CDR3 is CASSLARTGHGYTF. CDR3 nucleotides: TGTGCCAGCAGCTTAGCCCGGACAGGCCATGGCTACACCTTC.

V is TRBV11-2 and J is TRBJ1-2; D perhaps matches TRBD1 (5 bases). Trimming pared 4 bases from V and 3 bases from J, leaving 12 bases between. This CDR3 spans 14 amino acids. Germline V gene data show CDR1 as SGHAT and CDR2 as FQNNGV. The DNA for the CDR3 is TGTGCCAGCAGCTACATAGGGGCCGACTATGGCTACACCTTC. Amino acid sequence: CASSYIGADYGYTF. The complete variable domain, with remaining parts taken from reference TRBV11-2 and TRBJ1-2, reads EAGVAQSPRYKIIEKRQSVAFWCNPISGHATLYWYQQILGQGPKLLIQFQNNGVVDDSQLPKDRFSAERLKGVDSTLKIQPAKLEDSAVYLCASSYIGADYGYTFGSGTRLTVV.

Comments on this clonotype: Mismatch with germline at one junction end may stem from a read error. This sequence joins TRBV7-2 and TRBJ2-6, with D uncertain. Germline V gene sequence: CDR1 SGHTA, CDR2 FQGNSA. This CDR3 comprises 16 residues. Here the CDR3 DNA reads TGTGCCAGCAGCTTAGACAGACTCTCTGGGACCAACGTCCTGACTTTC. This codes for CASSLDRLSGTNVLTF. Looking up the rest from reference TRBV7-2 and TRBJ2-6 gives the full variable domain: GAGVSQSPSNKVTEKGKDVELRCDPISGHTALYWYRQSLGQGLEFLIYFQGNSAPDKSGLPSDRFSAERTGGSVSTLTIQRTQQEDSAVYLCASSLDRLSGTNVLTFGAGSRLTVL.

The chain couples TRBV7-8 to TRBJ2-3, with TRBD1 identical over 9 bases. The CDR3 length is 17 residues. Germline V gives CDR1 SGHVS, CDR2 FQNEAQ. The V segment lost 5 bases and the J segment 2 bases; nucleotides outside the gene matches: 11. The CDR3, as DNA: TGTGCCAGCAGCCCCATTTCCGGGACAGGGTCCACAGATACGCAGTATTTT. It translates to CASSPISGTGSTDTQYF. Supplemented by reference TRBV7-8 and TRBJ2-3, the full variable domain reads GAGVSQSPRYKVAKRGQDVALRCDPISGHVSLFWYQQALGQGPEFLTYFQNEAQLDKSGLPSDRFFAERPEGSVSTLKIQRTQQEDSAVYLCASSPISGTGSTDTQYFGPGTRLTVL.

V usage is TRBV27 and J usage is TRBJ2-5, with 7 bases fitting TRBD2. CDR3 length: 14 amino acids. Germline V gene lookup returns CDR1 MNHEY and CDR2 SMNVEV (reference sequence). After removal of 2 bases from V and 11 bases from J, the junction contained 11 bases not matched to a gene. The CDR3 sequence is CASSLTSPLREQYF. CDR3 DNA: TGTGCCAGCAGTTTAACCAGCCCGCTGCGGGAGCAGTACTTC.

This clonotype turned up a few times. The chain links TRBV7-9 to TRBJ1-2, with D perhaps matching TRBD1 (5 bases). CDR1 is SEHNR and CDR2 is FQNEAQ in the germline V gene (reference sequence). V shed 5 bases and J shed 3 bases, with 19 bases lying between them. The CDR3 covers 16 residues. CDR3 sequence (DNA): TGTGCCAGCAGCCTCACGCTTGGGGGGGTCGACTATGGCTACACCTTC. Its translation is CASSLTLGGVDYGYTF.

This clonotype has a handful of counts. The CDR3 DNA reads TGCGCCAGCAGCCAAGAAGGGCTAGCGGGATTCTCGGATACGCAGTATTTT. Its translation: CASSQEGLAGFSDTQYF. The chain couples TRBV4-3 to TRBJ2-3, with 9 bases identical to TRBD2. CDR1 is LGHNA and CDR2 is YSLEER in the germline V gene. The CDR3 spans 17 residues. Unmatched junction bases numbered 10, after V lost 0 bases and J lost 6 bases.

CDR3: CSVVGQAPAGAFF. The CDR3 DNA follows: TGCAGCGTCGTCGGACAGGCCCCCGCGGGAGCTTTCTTT. The V and J genes are TRBV29-1 and TRBJ1-1; 7 bases are a match to TRBD1. The germline gives CDR1 SQVTM, CDR2 ANQGSEA. The CDR3 is made up of 13 amino acids. The V segment lost 6 bases and the J segment 10 bases; nucleotides outside the gene matches: 14. The complete variable domain, with remaining parts taken from reference TRBV29-1 and TRBJ1-1, reads SAVISQKPSRDICQRGTSLTIQCQVDSQVTMMFWYRQQPGQSLTLIATANQGSEATYESGFVIDKFPISRPNLTFSTLTVSNMSPEDSSIYLCSVVGQAPAGAFFGQGTRLTVV.

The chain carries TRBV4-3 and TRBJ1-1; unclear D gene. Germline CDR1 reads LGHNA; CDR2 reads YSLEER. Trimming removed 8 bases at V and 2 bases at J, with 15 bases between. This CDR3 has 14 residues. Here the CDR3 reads CASGSPTENTEAFF. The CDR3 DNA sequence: TGCGCCAGCGGGAGCCCCACAGAAAACACTGAAGCTTTCTTT.

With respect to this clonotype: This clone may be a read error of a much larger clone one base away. The CDR3 spells CASSLTGDEQYF. CDR3 sequence (DNA): TGTGCCAGCAGTTTAACAGGGGACGAGCAGTACTTC. V and J are TRBV28 and TRBJ2-4; 7 nucleotides agree with TRBD1. The end of the DNA is better explained by TRBJ2-7, so the J call may be wrong. The CDR3 has 12 residues. Germline V gives CDR1 MDHEN, CDR2 SYDVKM.

The CDR3 spells CASSLTGRGATYNEKLFF. The DNA of the CDR3 is TGTGCCAGCAGCTTAACGGGACGGGGGGCGACCTATAATGAAAAACTGTTTTTT. The V and J genes are TRBV7-9 and TRBJ1-4; D is possibly TRBD1 (6 bases). This CDR3 region has 18 residues. The V gene lost 2 bases and the J gene lost 4 bases, with 20 bases spanning the gap. Germline V gives CDR1 SEHNR, CDR2 FQNEAQ (reference sequence). Based on the CDR3 plus reference TRBV7-9 and TRBJ1-4, the full variable domain is DTGVSQNPRHKITKRGQNVTFRCDPISEHNRLYWYRQTLGQGPEFLTYFQNEAQLEKSRLLSDRFSAERPKGSFSTLEIQRTEQGDSAMYLCASSLTGRGATYNEKLFFGSGTQLSVL.

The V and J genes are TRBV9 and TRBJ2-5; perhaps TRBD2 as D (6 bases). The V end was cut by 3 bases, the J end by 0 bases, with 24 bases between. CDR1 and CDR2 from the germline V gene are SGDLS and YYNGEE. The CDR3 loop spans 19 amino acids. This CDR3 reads CASSGGRASASPYQETQYF. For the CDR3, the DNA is TGTGCCAGCAGCGGCGGACGAGCTAGCGCTTCCCCCTACCAAGAGACCCAGTACTTC. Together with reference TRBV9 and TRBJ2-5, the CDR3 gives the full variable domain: DSGVTQTPKHLITATGQRVTLRCSPRSGDLSVYWYQQSLDQGLQFLIQYYNGEERAKGNILERFSAQQFPDLHSELNLSSLELGDSALYFCASSGGRASASPYQETQYFGPGTRLLVL.

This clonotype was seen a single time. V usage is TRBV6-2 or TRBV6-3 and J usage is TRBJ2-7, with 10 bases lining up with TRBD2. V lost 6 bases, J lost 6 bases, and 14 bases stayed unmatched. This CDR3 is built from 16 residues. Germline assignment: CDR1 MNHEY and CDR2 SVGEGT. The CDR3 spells CASSPPGLAGVLEQYF. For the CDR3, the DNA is TGTGCCAGCAGCCCCCCGGGGCTAGCGGGAGTGCTCGAGCAGTACTTC.

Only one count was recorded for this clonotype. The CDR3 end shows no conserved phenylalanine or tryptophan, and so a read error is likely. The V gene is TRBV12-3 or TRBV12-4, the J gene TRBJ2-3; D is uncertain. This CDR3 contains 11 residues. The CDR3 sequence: CAGVTPDAQYS. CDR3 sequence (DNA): TGTGCCGGCGTGACACCAGATGCGCAGTATTCT.

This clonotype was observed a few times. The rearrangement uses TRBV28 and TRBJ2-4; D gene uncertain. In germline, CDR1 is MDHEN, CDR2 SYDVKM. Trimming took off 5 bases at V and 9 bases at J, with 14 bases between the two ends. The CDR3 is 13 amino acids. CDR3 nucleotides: TGTGCCAGCAGTCCCCCCTCGACGGGCATTCAGTACTTC. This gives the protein CASSPPSTGIQYF.

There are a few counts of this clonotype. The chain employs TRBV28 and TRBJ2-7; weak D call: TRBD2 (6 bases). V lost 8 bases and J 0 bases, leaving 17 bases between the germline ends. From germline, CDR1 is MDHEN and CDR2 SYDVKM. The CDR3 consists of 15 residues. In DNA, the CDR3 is TGTGCCAGCCGGAGGGGCCTGGGGAGCTCCTACGAGCAGTACTTC. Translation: CASRRGLGSSYEQYF.

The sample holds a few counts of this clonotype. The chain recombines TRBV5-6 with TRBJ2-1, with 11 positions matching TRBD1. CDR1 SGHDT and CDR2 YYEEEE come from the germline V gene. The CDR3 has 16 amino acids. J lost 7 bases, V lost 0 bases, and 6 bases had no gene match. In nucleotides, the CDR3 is TGTGCCAGCAGCTTGGACCGGACAGGGGGCGGGAATGAGCAGTTCTTC. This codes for CASSLDRTGGGNEQFF.

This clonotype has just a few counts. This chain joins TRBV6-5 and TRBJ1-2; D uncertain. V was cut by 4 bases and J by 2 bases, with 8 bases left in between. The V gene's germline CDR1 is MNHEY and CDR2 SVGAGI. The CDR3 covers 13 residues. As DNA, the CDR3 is TGTGCCAGCAGTTTTTGGGAAAACTATGGCTACACCTTC. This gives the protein CASSFWENYGYTF.

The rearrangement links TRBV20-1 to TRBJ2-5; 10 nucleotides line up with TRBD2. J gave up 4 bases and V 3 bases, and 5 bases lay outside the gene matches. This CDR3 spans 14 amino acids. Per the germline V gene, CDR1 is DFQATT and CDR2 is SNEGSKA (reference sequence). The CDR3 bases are TGCAGTGCTAGTGAGCGGGGGGGCCGAGAGACCCAGTACTTC. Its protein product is CSASERGGRETQYF.

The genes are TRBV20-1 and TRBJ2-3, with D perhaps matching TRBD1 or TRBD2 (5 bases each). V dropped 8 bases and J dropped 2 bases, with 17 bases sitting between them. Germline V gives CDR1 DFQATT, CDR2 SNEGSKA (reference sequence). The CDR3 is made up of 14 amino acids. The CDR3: CSKPQRGDTDTQYF. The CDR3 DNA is TGCAGTAAACCCCAGAGAGGGGACACAGATACGCAGTATTTT.

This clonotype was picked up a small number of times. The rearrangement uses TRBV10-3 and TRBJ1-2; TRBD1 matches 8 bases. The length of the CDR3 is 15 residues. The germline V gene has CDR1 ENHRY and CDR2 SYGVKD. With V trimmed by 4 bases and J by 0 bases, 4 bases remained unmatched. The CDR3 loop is CAISVQGAANYGYTF. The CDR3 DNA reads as TGTGCCATCAGTGTTCAGGGGGCGGCTAACTATGGCTACACCTTC.

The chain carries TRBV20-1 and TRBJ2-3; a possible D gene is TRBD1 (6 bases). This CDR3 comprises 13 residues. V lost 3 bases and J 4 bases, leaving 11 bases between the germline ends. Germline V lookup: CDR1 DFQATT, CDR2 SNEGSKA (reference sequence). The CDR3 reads CSARGAMSDTQYF. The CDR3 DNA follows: TGCAGTGCTAGGGGGGCGATGTCAGATACGCAGTATTTT.

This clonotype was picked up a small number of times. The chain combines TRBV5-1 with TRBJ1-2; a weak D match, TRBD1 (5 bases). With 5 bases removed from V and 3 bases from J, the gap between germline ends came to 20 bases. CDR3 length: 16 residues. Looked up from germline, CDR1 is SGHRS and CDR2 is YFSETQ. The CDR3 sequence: CASRLNPQGIDYGYTF. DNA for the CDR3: TGCGCCAGCAGACTCAACCCTCAGGGCATAGACTATGGCTACACCTTC.

This CDR3 is CASKGPLRSSYNEQFF. CDR3 coding DNA: TGTGCCAGCAAAGGGCCCCTGCGGAGCTCCTACAATGAGCAGTTCTTC. The chain is built from TRBV27 and TRBJ2-1, with no clear D. V lost 7 bases and J 0 bases, leaving 16 bases between the germline ends. The CDR3 runs to 16 residues. Germline V CDR1 and CDR2: MNHEY, SMNVEV (reference sequence).